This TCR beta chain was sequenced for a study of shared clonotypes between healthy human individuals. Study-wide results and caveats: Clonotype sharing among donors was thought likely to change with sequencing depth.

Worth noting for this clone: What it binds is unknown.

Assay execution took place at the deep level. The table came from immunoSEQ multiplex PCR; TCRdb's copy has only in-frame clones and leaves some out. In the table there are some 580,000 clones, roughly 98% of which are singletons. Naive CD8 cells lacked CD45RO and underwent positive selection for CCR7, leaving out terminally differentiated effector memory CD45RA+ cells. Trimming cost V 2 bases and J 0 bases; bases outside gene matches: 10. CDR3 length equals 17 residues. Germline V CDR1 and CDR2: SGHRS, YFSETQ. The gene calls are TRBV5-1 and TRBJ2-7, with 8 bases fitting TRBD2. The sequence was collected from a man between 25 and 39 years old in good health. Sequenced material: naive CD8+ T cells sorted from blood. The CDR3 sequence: CASSFGPLAGSSYEQYF. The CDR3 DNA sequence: TGCGCCAGCAGCTTCGGGCCCTTAGCGGGGAGCTCCTACGAGCAGTACTTC.